The rows below give T cell receptor beta chains drawn from one sample of a study of blood T cell repertoires in COVID-19. Method: immunoSEQ multiplex PCR; TCRdb's copy keeps in-frame clones and lacks some. The table shows a few hundred thousand clones, with approximately 83% occurring only once. Sequencing used peripheral blood. All receptors come from a woman aged 60-70 years with acute or convalescent COVID-19. Each CDR3 is given with its conserved first and last residue. D genes are given only for firm matches. Some rows mark clone size as missing; the rest say once, few, many or name a class of expanded clone.

v_call	d_call	j_call	clone_size	cdr3_aa	cdr3_nt
TRBV3-1/TRBV3-2	.	TRBJ1-1	.	CASSQAGAEAFF	TGTGCCAGCAGCCAAGCAGGGGCTGAAGCTTTCTTT
TRBV4-2	.	TRBJ2-2	.	CASSPYRGTAGELFF	TGTGCCAGCAGCCCGTACCGGGGGACAGCCGGGGAGCTGTTTTTT
TRBV6-1	.	TRBJ1-5	.	CASSEARSREFQPQHF	TGTGCCAGCAGTGAAGCGAGAAGTAGGGAGTTTCAGCCCCAGCATTTT
TRBV2	.	TRBJ1-2	few	CASSEAPPTFWAGVKDKGGYTF	TGTGCCAGCAGTGAAGCTCCTCCGACTTTCTGGGCAGGGGTGAAGGATAAGGGTGGCTACACCTTC
TRBV21-1	.	TRBJ2-7	.	CASSKRAPQTGAYEQYF	TGTGCCAGCAGCAAAAGGGCCCCGCAAACAGGGGCCTACGAGCAGTACTTC
TRBV28	.	TRBJ1-2	.	CASSPWGDPELYGYTF	TGTGCCAGCAGTCCCTGGGGGGATCCGGAGCTCTATGGCTACACCTTC
TRBV5-5	TRBD1	TRBJ1-4	.	CASRIGSGGIEKLFF	TGTGCCAGCAGGATTGGTTCAGGGGGAATTGAAAAACTGTTTTTT
TRBV5-6	.	TRBJ1-5	once	CASSLGDNNQPQHF	TGTGCCAGCAGCTTGGGGGACAACAATCAGCCCCAGCATTTT
TRBV4-2	.	TRBJ1-1	.	CASSQVGRGQSTEAFF	TGTGCCAGCAGCCAAGTGGGCAGGGGCCAGAGCACTGAAGCTTTCTTT
TRBV11-2	.	TRBJ2-3	.	CASSLGQGSTDTQYF	TGTGCCAGCAGCTTAGGTCAGGGTAGCACAGATACGCAGTATTTT
TRBV3-1/TRBV3-2	TRBD1	TRBJ2-6	.	CASSQILTGGHSGANVLTF	TGTGCCAGCAGCCAGATCTTGACAGGGGGACACTCTGGGGCCAACGTCCTGACTTTC
TRBV6-5	TRBD1	TRBJ1-2	.	CASKRQGDGYTF	TGTGCCAGCAAAAGACAGGGAGATGGCTACACCTTC
TRBV4-1	.	TRBJ1-2	.	CASSQALNYGYTF	TGCGCCAGCAGCCAAGCACTTAACTATGGCTACACCTTC
TRBV6-2/TRBV6-3	TRBD1	TRBJ2-4	.	CASSYSGTGRIQYF	TGTGCCAGCAGTTACTCGGGGACAGGGAGGATTCAGTACTTC
TRBV3-1/TRBV3-2	TRBD2	TRBJ2-3	once	CASLGRASGGATDTQYF	TGTGCCAGCCTAGGCCGGGCTAGCGGGGGGGCAACAGATACGCAGTATTTT
TRBV5-1	TRBD1	TRBJ1-3	few	CASSRSPGQGRNTIYF	TGCGCCAGCAGCAGGAGCCCGGGACAGGGGCGAAACACCATATATTTT
TRBV5-5	TRBD1	TRBJ2-7	.	CASSLTPGQDYEQYF	TGTGCCAGCAGCTTGACCCCCGGACAGGACTACGAGCAGTACTTC
TRBV7-9	.	TRBJ1-4	.	CASSTSAGATNEKLFF	TGTGCCAGCAGCACCTCCGCAGGGGCAACTAATGAAAAACTGTTTTTT
TRBV11-2	.	TRBJ2-5	.	CASSLAATKLETQYF	TGTGCCAGCAGCTTAGCGGCGACTAAGTTGGAGACCCAGTACTTC
TRBV28	TRBD1	TRBJ1-2	.	CASSSPGQSYGYTF	TGTGCCAGCAGCTCCCCGGGACAGTCCTATGGCTACACCTTC
TRBV14	.	TRBJ2-5	.	CASSQDRYRGQETQYF	TGTGCCAGCAGCCAAGATAGGTATAGGGGACAAGAGACCCAGTACTTC
TRBV5-1	.	TRBJ2-5	.	CASSLSEETQYF	TGCGCCAGCAGCTTGTCTGAAGAGACCCAGTACTTC
TRBV9	.	TRBJ2-2	once	CASSVVWGAGELFF	TGTGCCAGCAGCGTAGTGTGGGGCGCCGGGGAGCTGTTTTTT
TRBV7-2	TRBD1	TRBJ1-2	.	CASSADRVGYTF	TGTGCCAGCAGCGCCGACAGGGTTGGCTACACCTTC
TRBV5-4	.	TRBJ2-1	.	CASSLGPGSFQDEQFF	TGTGCCAGCAGCTTGGGTCCAGGGTCGTTTCAAGATGAGCAGTTCTTC
TRBV4-2	.	TRBJ1-5	.	CASSQARALNQPQHF	TGTGCCAGCAGCCAAGCCAGGGCGCTCAATCAGCCCCAGCATTTT
TRBV19	.	TRBJ2-1	few	CASSPRGVYNEQFF	TGTGCCAGTAGTCCTCGGGGAGTCTACAATGAGCAGTTCTTC
TRBV4-1	.	TRBJ1-6	few	CASSQAYRANYNSPLHF	TGCGCCAGCAGCCAAGCCTATCGAGCGAACTATAATTCACCCCTCCACTTT
TRBV5-4	.	TRBJ1-1	.	CASSSRQSLGTEAFF	TGTGCCAGCAGCTCCAGACAGAGCCTTGGCACTGAAGCTTTCTTT
TRBV6-5	.	TRBJ1-1	.	CASMGRTEAFF	TGTGCCAGCATGGGGCGGACTGAAGCTTTCTTT
TRBV15	TRBD2	TRBJ2-2	.	CATSKRGDHTGELFF	TGTGCCACCAGCAAACGGGGGGACCACACCGGGGAGCTGTTTTTT
TRBV11-1	.	TRBJ2-7	.	CASSLAPESSYEQYF	TGTGCCAGCAGCTTAGCCCCAGAAAGCTCCTACGAGCAGTACTTC
TRBV7-2	.	TRBJ1-4	.	CASSLLNTGINEKLFF	TGTGCCAGCAGCTTACTGAACACAGGGATCAATGAAAAACTGTTTTTT
TRBV4-1	.	TRBJ1-4	.	CASSQDGGGNEKLFF	TGCGCCAGCAGCCAAGATGGAGGTGGTAATGAAAAACTGTTTTTT
TRBV5-1	TRBD1	TRBJ1-1	once	CASSWGPGGDTEAFF	TGCGCCAGCAGCTGGGGCCCAGGGGGTGACACTGAAGCTTTCTTT
TRBV7-9	.	TRBJ2-2	.	CASSLAASFTGELFF	TGTGCCAGCAGCTTAGCCGCCAGTTTCACCGGGGAGCTGTTTTTT
TRBV5-4	.	TRBJ2-2	.	CASSRSGGILNTGELFF	TGTGCCAGCAGCCGATCCGGGGGTATCCTGAACACCGGGGAGCTGTTTTTT
TRBV7-9	TRBD2	TRBJ2-7	.	CASSPRLASYEQYF	TGTGCCAGCAGCCCAAGACTAGCCTCCTACGAGCAGTACTTC
TRBV5-1	TRBD1	TRBJ2-7	.	CASSLVGQGLQEQYF	TGCGCCAGCAGCTTGGTAGGACAGGGGTTGCAGGAGCAGTACTTC
TRBV7-9	.	TRBJ2-7	few	CASSLVQGLGEQYF	TGTGCCAGCAGCTTAGTTCAGGGACTTGGGGAGCAGTACTTC
TRBV6-6	.	TRBJ1-5	.	CASSYSQGLGQPQHF	TGTGCCAGCAGTTACTCCCAGGGGTTGGGTCAGCCCCAGCATTTT
TRBV9	TRBD2	TRBJ2-2	few	CASSVGTSGAPGTGELFF	TGTGCCAGCAGCGTAGGGACTAGCGGGGCCCCGGGGACCGGGGAGCTGTTTTTT
TRBV6-1	TRBD1	TRBJ1-2	.	CASSEGQGWRGYTF	TGTGCCAGCAGTGAGGGACAGGGTTGGCGTGGCTACACCTTC